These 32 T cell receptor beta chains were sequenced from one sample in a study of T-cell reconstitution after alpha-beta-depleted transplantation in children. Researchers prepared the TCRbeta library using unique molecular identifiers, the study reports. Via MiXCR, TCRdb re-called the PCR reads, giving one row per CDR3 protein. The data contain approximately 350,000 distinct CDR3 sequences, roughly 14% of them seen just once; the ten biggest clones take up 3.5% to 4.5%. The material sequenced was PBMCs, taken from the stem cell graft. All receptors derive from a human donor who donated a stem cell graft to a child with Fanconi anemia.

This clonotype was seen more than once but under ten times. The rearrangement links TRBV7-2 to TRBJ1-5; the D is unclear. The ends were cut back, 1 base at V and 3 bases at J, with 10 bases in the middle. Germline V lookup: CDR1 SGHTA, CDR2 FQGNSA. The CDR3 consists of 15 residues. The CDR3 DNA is TGTGCCAGCAGCTTAGAGAGATTTCTCAATCAGCCCCAGCATTTT. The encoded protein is CASSLERFLNQPQHF. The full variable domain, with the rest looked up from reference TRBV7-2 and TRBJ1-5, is GAGVSQSPSNKVTEKGKDVELRCDPISGHTALYWYRQSLGQGLEFLIYFQGNSAPDKSGLPSDRFSAERTGGSVSTLTIQRTQQEDSAVYLCASSLERFLNQPQHFGDGTRLSIL.

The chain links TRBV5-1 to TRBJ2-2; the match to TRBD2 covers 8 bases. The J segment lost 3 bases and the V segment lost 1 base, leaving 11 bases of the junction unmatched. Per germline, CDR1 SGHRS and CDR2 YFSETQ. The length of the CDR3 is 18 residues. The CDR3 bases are TGCGCCAGCAGCTTGAAGGCGGGGGGCGCGCTGGACACCGGGGAGCTGTTTTTT. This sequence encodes CASSLKAGGALDTGELFF.

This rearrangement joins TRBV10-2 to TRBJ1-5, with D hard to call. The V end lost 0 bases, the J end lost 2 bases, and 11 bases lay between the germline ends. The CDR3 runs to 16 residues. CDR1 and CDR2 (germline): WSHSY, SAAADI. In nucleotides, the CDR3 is TGCGCCAGCAGTGAGTCCGGCAGGTCCGGCAATCAGCCCCAGCATTTT. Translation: CASSESGRSGNQPQHF.

DNA for the CDR3: TGTGCCAGCAAATCGGGACAGGGAAACTGCTTCTTC. It is translated as CASKSGQGNCFF. The J gene is TRBJ2-1, the V gene TRBV6-1; 9 nucleotides agree with TRBD1. The CDR3 sequence is 12 residues long. The junction had 11 bases not matched to a gene; V was cut back by 7 bases and J by 16 bases. Germline V gives CDR1 MNHNS, CDR2 SASEGT.

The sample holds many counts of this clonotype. CDR3 loop: CASSPSGAGRYNEQFF. CDR3 nucleotides: TGTGCCAGCAGTCCCTCCGGGGCGGGGCGATACAATGAGCAGTTCTTC. The chain has TRBV12-3 or TRBV12-4 and TRBJ2-1, with D possibly TRBD2 on 6 matching bases. CDR3 length: 16 residues. The V and J ends lost 5 bases and 4 bases respectively, with 18 bases between them.

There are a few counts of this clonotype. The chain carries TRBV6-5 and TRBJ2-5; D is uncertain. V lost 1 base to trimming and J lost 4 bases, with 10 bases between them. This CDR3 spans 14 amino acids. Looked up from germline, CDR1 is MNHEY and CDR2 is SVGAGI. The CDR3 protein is CASSYYPLGETQYF. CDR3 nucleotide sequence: TGTGCCAGCAGTTACTACCCGTTGGGAGAGACCCAGTACTTC.

CDR3 DNA: TGTGCCAGCACAGTTGGGACAGGCTCCTACAATGAGCAGTTCTTC. This gives the protein CASTVGTGSYNEQFF. V and J are TRBV7-2 and TRBJ2-1; 8 bases fit TRBD1. CDR1 is SGHTA and CDR2 is FQGNSA in the germline V gene. Losses at the gene ends were 7 bases for V and 0 bases for J; bases not matched to a gene: 5. CDR3 length: 15 amino acids.

The CDR3 DNA reads TGTGCCACCAGTGAGGGGTGGGAGCAGTTCTTC. Its protein product is CATSEGWEQFF. The V call is TRBV24-1, the J call TRBJ2-1; D gene uncertain. The V end was cut by 4 bases, the J end by 10 bases, with 7 bases between. The germline CDR1 and CDR2 sequences are KGHDR and SFDVKD. CDR3 length: 11 amino acids.

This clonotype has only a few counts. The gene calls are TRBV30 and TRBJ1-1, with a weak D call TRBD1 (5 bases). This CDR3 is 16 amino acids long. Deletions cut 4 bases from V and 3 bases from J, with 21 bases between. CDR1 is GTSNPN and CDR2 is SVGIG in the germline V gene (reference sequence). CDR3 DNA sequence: TGTGCCTGGACTAGATGGGGGATTAAGAGGTACACTGAAGCTTTCTTT. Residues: CAWTRWGIKRYTEAFF.

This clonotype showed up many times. CDR3 loop: CAISEGAYEQYF. DNA of the CDR3: TGTGCCATCAGTGAGGGAGCCTACGAGCAGTACTTC. The J gene is TRBJ2-7, the V gene TRBV10-3; D uncertain. The V gene's germline CDR1 is ENHRY and CDR2 SYGVKD. V lost 2 bases to trimming and J lost 2 bases, with 4 bases between them. This CDR3 spans 12 amino acids.

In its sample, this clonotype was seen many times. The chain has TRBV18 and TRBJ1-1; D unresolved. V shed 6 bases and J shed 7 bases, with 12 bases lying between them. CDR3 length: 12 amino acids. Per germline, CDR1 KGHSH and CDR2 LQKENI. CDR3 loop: CASSNTSLEAFF. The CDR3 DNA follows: TGTGCCAGCTCTAATACAAGTCTTGAAGCTTTCTTT.

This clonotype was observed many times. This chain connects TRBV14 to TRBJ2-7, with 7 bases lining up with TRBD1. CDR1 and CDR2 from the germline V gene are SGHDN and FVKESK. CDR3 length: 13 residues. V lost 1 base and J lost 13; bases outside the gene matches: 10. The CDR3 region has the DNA TGTGCCAGCAGCCAAGCTGACTACAGGGGTTATTACTTC. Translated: CASSQADYRGYYF.

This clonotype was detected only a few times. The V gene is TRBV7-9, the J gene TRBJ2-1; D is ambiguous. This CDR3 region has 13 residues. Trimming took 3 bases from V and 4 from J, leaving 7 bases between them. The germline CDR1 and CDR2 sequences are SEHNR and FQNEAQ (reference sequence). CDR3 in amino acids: CASSLDLYNEQFF. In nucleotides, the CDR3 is TGTGCCAGCAGCTTGGACCTATACAATGAGCAGTTCTTC.

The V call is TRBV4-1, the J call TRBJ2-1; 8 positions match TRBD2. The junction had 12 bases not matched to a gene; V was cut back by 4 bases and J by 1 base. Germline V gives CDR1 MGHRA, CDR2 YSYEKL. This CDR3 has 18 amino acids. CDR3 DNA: TGCGCCAGCAGCCGGTCCCAGAGCGGGGGCCTTTCCTACAATGAGCAGTTCTTC. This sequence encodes CASSRSQSGGLSYNEQFF.

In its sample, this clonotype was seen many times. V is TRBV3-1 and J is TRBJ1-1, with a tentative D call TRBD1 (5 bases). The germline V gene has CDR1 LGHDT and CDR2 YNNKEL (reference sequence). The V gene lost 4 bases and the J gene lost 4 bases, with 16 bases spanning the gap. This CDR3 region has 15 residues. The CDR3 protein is CASSPLGQGGTEAFF. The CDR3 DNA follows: TGTGCCAGCAGCCCCCTCGGGCAGGGAGGCACTGAAGCTTTCTTT.

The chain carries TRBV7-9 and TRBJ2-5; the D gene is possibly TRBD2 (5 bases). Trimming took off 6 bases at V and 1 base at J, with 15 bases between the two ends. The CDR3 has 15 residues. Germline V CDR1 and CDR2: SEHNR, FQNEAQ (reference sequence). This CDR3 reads CASSSNREFQETQYF. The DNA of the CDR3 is TGTGCCAGCAGTTCCAATCGGGAATTCCAAGAGACCCAGTACTTC. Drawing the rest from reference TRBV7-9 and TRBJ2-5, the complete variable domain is DTGVSQNPRHKITKRGQNVTFRCDPISEHNRLYWYRQTLGQGPEFLTYFQNEAQLEKSRLLSDRFSAERPKGSFSTLEIQRTEQGDSAMYLCASSSNREFQETQYFGPGTRLLVL.

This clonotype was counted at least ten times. The CDR3 DNA is TGCAGCGCCACAGGGACAGGGAAACGCGGGGAGCTGTTTTTT. Translating it yields CSATGTGKRGELFF. The V call is TRBV29-1, the J call TRBJ2-2, with 9 positions matching TRBD1. J was trimmed by 7 bases and V by 7 bases; bases with no gene match: 10. The CDR3 runs to 14 residues. Germline CDR1 reads SQVTM; CDR2 reads ANQGSEA.

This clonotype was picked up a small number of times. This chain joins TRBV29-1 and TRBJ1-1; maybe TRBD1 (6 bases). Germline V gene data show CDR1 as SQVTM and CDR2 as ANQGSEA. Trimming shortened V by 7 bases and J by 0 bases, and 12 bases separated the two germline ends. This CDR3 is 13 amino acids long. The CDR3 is CSASGQMNTEAFF. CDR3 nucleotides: TGCAGCGCCTCCGGACAGATGAACACTGAAGCTTTCTTT.

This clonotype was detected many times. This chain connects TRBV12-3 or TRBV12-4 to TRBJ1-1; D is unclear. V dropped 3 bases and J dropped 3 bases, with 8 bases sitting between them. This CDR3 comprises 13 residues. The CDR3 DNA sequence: TGTGCCAGCAGTTTCGCCGGGGACACTGAAGCTTTCTTT. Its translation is CASSFAGDTEAFF.

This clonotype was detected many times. Written as DNA, the CDR3 is TGCGCCAGCAGCCAACAGGGGGCCGGTGAAGCTTTCTTT. As protein: CASSQQGAGEAFF. The genes are TRBV5-1 and TRBJ1-1; TRBD1 agrees at 9 bases. This CDR3 region has 13 residues. V dropped 4 bases and J dropped 7; count of bases not matched to a gene: 5. Per germline, CDR1 SGHRS and CDR2 YFSETQ.

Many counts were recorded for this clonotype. The CDR3 reads CASSWDRSLYNEQFF. In DNA, the CDR3 is TGTGCCAGCAGCTGGGACAGATCCCTCTACAATGAGCAGTTCTTC. The chain is built from TRBV11-2 and TRBJ2-1, with 7 bases aligning to TRBD1. The germline V gene has CDR1 SGHAT and CDR2 FQNNGV. The CDR3 has 15 residues. J gave up 3 bases and V 4 bases, and 6 bases lay outside the gene matches.

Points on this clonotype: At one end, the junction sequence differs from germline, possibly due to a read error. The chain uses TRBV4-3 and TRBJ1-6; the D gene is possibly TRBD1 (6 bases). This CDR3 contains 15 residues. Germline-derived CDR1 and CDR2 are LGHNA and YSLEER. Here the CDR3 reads CASSQEGQYNSPLHF. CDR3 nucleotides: TGCGCCAGCAGCCAAGAGGGACAATATAATTCACCCCTCCACTTC.

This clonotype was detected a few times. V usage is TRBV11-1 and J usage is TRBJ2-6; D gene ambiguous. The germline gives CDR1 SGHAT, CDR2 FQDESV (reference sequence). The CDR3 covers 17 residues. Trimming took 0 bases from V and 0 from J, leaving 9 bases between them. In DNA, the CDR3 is TGTGCCAGCAGCTTAGCGGGCAGGTACTCTGGGGCCAACGTCCTGACTTTC. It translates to CASSLAGRYSGANVLTF. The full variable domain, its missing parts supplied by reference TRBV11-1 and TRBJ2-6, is EAEVAQSPRYKITEKSQAVAFWCDPISGHATLYWYRQILGQGPELLVQFQDESVVDDSQLPKDRFSAERLKGVDSTLKIQPAELGDSAMYLCASSLAGRYSGANVLTFGAGSRLTVL.

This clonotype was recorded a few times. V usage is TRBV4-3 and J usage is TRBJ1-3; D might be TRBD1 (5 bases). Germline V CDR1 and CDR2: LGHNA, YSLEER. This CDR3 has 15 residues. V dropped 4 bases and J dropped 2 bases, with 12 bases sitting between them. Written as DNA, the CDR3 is TGCGCCAGCAGCCCGACAGCCCAGACTGGAAACACCATATATTTT. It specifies CASSPTAQTGNTIYF.

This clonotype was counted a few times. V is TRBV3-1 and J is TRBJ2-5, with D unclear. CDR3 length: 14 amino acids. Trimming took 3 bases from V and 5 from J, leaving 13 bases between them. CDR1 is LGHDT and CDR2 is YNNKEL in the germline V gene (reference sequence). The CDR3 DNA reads TGTGCCAGCAGCCAGTCCCGAGGCGCTGAGACCCAGTACTTC. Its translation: CASSQSRGAETQYF.

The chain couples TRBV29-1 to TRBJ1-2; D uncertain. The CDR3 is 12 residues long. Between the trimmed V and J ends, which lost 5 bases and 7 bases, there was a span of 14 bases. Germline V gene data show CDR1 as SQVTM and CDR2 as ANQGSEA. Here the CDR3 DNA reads TGCAGCGTTAAGAGGTCCGCGGGTGGCTACACCTTC. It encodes CSVKRSAGGYTF.

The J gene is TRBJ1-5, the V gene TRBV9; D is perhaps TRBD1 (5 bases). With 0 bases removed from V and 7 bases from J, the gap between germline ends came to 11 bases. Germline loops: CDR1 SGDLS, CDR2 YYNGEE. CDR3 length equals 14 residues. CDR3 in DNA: TGTGCCAGCAGCGTAGACGGGGGGTACCAGCCCCAGCATTTT. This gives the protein CASSVDGGYQPQHF.

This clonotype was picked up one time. The CDR3 DNA reads as TGTGCCAGTCGCCCCCCGCAGGGCTATGGCTACACCTTC. Its translation: CASRPPQGYGYTF. The chain recombines TRBV18 with TRBJ1-2; D might be TRBD1 (5 bases). V was clipped by 9 bases and J by 4 bases, with 15 bases between them. The CDR3 extends over 13 amino acids. CDR1 is KGHSH, CDR2 LQKENI, per germline.

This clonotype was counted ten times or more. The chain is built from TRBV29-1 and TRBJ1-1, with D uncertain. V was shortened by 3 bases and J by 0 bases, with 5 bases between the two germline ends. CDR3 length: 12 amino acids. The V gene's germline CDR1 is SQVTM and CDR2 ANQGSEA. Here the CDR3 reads CSVEGLNTEAFF. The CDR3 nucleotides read TGCAGCGTTGAGGGCCTGAACACTGAAGCTTTCTTT.

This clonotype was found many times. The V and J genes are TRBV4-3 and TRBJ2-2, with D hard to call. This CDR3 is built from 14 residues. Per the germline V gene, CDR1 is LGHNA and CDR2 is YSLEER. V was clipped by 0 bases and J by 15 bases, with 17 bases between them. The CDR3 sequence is CASSQDYRAEPLFF. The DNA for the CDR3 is TGCGCCAGCAGCCAAGATTATAGGGCAGAACCTTTGTTTTTT.

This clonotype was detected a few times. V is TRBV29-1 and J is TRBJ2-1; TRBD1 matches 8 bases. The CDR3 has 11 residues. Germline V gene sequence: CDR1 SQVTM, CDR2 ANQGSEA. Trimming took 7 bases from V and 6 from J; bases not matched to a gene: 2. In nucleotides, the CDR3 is TGCAGCGGGGACAGGTTCAATGAGCAGTTCTTC. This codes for CSGDRFNEQFF.

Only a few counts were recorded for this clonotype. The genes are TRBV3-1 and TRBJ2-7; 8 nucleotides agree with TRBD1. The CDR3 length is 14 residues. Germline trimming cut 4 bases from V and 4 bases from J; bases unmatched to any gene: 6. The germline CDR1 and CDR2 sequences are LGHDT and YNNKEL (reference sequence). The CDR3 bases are TGTGCCAGCAGCCGATCAGGGGGCTTGTACGAGCAGTACTTC. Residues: CASSRSGGLYEQYF.